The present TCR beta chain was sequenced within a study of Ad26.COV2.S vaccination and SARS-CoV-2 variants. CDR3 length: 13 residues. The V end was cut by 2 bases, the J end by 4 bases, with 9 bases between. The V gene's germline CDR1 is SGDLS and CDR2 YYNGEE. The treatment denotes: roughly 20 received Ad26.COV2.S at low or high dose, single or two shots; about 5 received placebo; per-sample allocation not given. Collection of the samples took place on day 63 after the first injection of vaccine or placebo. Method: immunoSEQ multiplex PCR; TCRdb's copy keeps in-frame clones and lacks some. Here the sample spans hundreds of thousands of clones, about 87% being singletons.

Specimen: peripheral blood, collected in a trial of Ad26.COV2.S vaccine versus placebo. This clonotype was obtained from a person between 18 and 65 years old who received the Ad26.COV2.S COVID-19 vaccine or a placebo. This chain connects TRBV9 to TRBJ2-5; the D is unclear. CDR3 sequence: CASSVAFGETQYF. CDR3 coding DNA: TGTGCCAGCAGCGTGGCGTTCGGAGAGACCCAGTACTTC.